This is a list of T cell receptor beta chains from one sample in a study of blood T cell repertoires in COVID-19. Assay: immunoSEQ multiplex PCR; the TCRdb copy retains only in-frame clones and omits some. The sample includes about 200,000 clones, roughly 80% of them seen just once. Sequenced: peripheral blood. These receptors came from a woman between 40 and 50 years old with active or convalescent COVID-19. Both conserved end residues are part of each CDR3. D genes are given only for firm matches. Clone size is given for some rows only: seen once, a few or many times, or a class if the clone is expanded.

TRBV25-1	TRBJ2-5	.	TRBD1	TGTGCCAGCAGTGAATCCGCCGGGACAGGATACCAAGAGACCCAGTACTTC	CASSESAGTGYQETQYF
TRBV9	TRBJ2-5	.	.	TGTGCCAGCAGCGTAACACCGCGGACTGAAGAGACCCAGTACTTC	CASSVTPRTEETQYF
TRBV7-6	TRBJ2-1	.	.	TGTGCCAGCAGCTTAGCGCCCCAGGGTAGCAATGAGCAGTTCTTC	CASSLAPQGSNEQFF
TRBV27	TRBJ2-5	.	.	TGTGCCTCCCATCCTTGGCCCGCCCAAGAGACCCAGTACTTC	CASHPWPAQETQYF
TRBV7-6	TRBJ2-3	.	.	TGTGCCAGCAGCCAACATTCTAGCGTCCCAGCGGATACGCAGTATTTT	CASSQHSSVPADTQYF
TRBV18	TRBJ2-5	.	.	TGTGCCAGCTCACCACTCCCGATCTTTCAGGGAACTTCCCAAGAGACCCAGTACTTC	CASSPLPIFQGTSQETQYF
TRBV4-2	TRBJ1-2	.	.	TGTGCCAGCAGCCGAGTCGCTTGGGACACCACTAACTATGGCTACACCTTC	CASSRVAWDTTNYGYTF
TRBV4-2	TRBJ2-3	once	TRBD2	TGTGCCACCGCTAGCGGGGGCCAAACGGATACGCAGTATTTT	CATASGGQTDTQYF
TRBV2	TRBJ2-1	.	TRBD1	TGTGCCAGCACCTGGGGACAGGGGTGGAATGAGCAGTTCTTC	CASTWGQGWNEQFF
TRBV10-3	TRBJ2-7	.	TRBD2	TGTGCCATCAGTGAGTCGACCCCCGGGAGGACGAGCGAGCAGTACTTC	CAISESTPGRTSEQYF
TRBV12-3/TRBV12-4	TRBJ1-1	.	.	TGTGCCAGCAGTCGACGTCGGGGGGAAGAAGCTTTCTTT	CASSRRRGEEAFF
TRBV20-1	TRBJ2-7	.	.	TGCAGTGCTAGGCAGTCCTACGAGCAGTACTTC	CSARQSYEQYF
TRBV6-1	TRBJ1-2	.	.	TGTGCCAGCAGTGACAGGGCCGTATATGGCTACACCTTC	CASSDRAVYGYTF
TRBV24-1	TRBJ2-5	.	.	TGTGCCACCAGTGATTGGAGTGGGGGGGCCCGGGGAGAGACCCAGTACTTC	CATSDWSGGARGETQYF
TRBV16	TRBJ1-3	.	TRBD1	TGTGCCAGCAGCCAATGGAGTACAGGGGGCACTGGAAACACCATATATTTT	CASSQWSTGGTGNTIYF
TRBV7-8	TRBJ1-1	.	.	TGTGCCAGCAGCTCCGCGGGGAGCCCGATGAACACTGAAGCTTTCTTT	CASSSAGSPMNTEAFF
TRBV21-1	TRBJ2-7	.	.	TGTGCCAGCAGCACCCGGGACAGGGGTCCCTACGAGCAGTACTTC	CASSTRDRGPYEQYF
TRBV4-1	TRBJ2-5	.	TRBD2	TGCGCCAGCAGCCACCCCGAGGGACTAGGAGAGACCCAGTACTTC	CASSHPEGLGETQYF
TRBV18	TRBJ2-4	.	TRBD1	TGTGCCAGCTCACCAAGGGGGCTTGGGACCAAAAACATTCAGTACTTC	CASSPRGLGTKNIQYF
TRBV5-1	TRBJ2-6	.	.	TGCGCCAGCAGCCTGGGCTTGAGGGGGGCCAACGTCCTGACTTTC	CASSLGLRGANVLTF
TRBV4-1	TRBJ2-3	.	.	TGCGCCAGCAGCCTATGGAGTCCAGATACGCAGTATTTT	CASSLWSPDTQYF
TRBV5-4	TRBJ2-7	few	TRBD2	TGTGCCAGCAGCTTGCGGGACTACGCAGGAGAGCAGTACTTC	CASSLRDYAGEQYF
TRBV19	TRBJ1-1	.	.	TGTGCCAGTAGTATCGCAGGGCCGGGCACTGAAGCTTTCTTT	CASSIAGPGTEAFF
TRBV10-3	TRBJ1-1	.	.	TGTGCCATCAGTCTTCTCGGCACTGAAGCTTTCTTT	CAISLLGTEAFF
TRBV18	TRBJ1-1	.	.	TGTGCCAGCTCACTACGAGAGATGAGCACTGAAGCTTTCTTT	CASSLREMSTEAFF
TRBV27	TRBJ1-6	.	.	TGTGCCAGCAGTTACAGAAATTCACCCCTCCACTTT	CASSYRNSPLHF
TRBV19	TRBJ2-1	.	TRBD1	TGTGCCAGTAGTTCCGAGCCGGGACAGGGGTACAATGAGCAGTTCTTC	CASSSEPGQGYNEQFF
TRBV7-6	TRBJ2-7	.	.	TGTGCCAGCAGCTTATTAGACGAGCAGTACTTC	CASSLLDEQYF
TRBV28	TRBJ2-7	.	TRBD1	TGTGCCAGCAGGGGGCTGGGACAGGGGGACTCCTACGAGCAGTACTTC	CASRGLGQGDSYEQYF
TRBV4-1	TRBJ2-7	.	.	TGCGCCAGCCGGCCAACAGTCGGGGAAGGGGAGCAGTACTTC	CASRPTVGEGEQYF
TRBV3-1/TRBV3-2	TRBJ2-7	.	.	TGTGCCAGCAGCCAAGGGCCGACAGGCGGGGGAAGCTCCTACGAGCAGTACTTC	CASSQGPTGGGSSYEQYF
TRBV7-2	TRBJ2-1	.	.	TGTGCCAGCAGCTTATACGGGGGGCCATATGAGGATGAGCAGTTCTTC	CASSLYGGPYEDEQFF
TRBV12-3/TRBV12-4	TRBJ1-1	.	TRBD1	TGTGCCACCCGAAGGACAGGGAACACTGAAGCTTTCTTT	CATRRTGNTEAFF
TRBV7-2	TRBJ2-7	.	TRBD2	TGTGCCAGCAGCCTCGGACTAGCGGTGGGCGAGCAGTACTTC	CASSLGLAVGEQYF
TRBV7-2	TRBJ2-5	.	TRBD2	TGTGCCAGCAGCCCCGGCATAGCGGGGAACCAAGAGACCCAGTACTTC	CASSPGIAGNQETQYF
TRBV27	TRBJ1-3	.	TRBD1	TGTGCCAGCAGTTTATATGGGACAGGGGAAGGGGACACCATATATTTT	CASSLYGTGEGDTIYF
TRBV11-3	TRBJ2-3	.	.	TGTGCCAGCAGCCCATCCGGGAGCCTCTCCACAGATACGCAGTATTTT	CASSPSGSLSTDTQYF
TRBV9	TRBJ2-3	.	TRBD1	TGTGCCAGCAGCGTAAAGGAGGGACAGGGGGCATCAGATACGCAGTATTTT	CASSVKEGQGASDTQYF
TRBV5-1	TRBJ2-3	.	TRBD1	TGCGCCAGCAGCTTGGGGGACAGGGGAGGAGATACGCAGTATTTT	CASSLGDRGGDTQYF
TRBV24-1	TRBJ1-5	once	.	TGTGCCACCAGTGATTTGTCTCTCAATCAGCCCCAGCATTTT	CATSDLSLNQPQHF
TRBV19	TRBJ1-1	.	TRBD1	TGTGCCAGTATGGACAGGGGGCCCACTGAAGCTTTCTTT	CASMDRGPTEAFF